This is a list of T cell receptor beta chains from one sample in a study of yellow fever vaccine responses in identical twins. MiXCR, applied by TCRdb to the RT-PCR reads, yields one record per CDR3 protein. Here the sample spans 4,500 to 7,000 distinct CDR3 sequences, about 69% being singletons. Specimen: T cells from blood (PBMCs), unsorted or a sorted subset (not recorded which), collected before or after yellow fever vaccination (not recorded which). These receptor sequences come from a woman between 18 and 29 years old who received the yellow fever vaccine. Each CDR3 is given with its conserved first and last residue. D genes are given only for firm matches. Some rows have no size entry. The others give once, few or many, or a class for an expanded clone.

size	D	V	J	DNA	CDR3
-	TRBD1	TRBV14	TRBJ2-7	TGTGCCAGCAGCCAAGACCGGACAGGTTTCTACGAGCAGTACTTC	CASSQDRTGFYEQYF
-	TRBD2	TRBV6-1	TRBJ2-7	TGTGCCAGCAGTGGTTGGACTAGCGGGAGGAACGGCGAGCAGTACTTC	CASSGWTSGRNGEQYF
-	-	TRBV30	TRBJ2-7	TGTGCCTGGAGTGTGGCATACAGAGCCTACGAGCAGTACTTC	CAWSVAYRAYEQYF
-	TRBD1	TRBV29-1	TRBJ2-1	TGCAGCGTTGTAGGGGGACAGGGTCTCTACTACAATGAGCAGTTCTTC	CSVVGGQGLYYNEQFF
-	TRBD2	TRBV20-1	TRBJ2-3	TGCAGTGCTACCACTAGCGGGGTTTGGACAGATACGCAGTATTTT	CSATTSGVWTDTQYF
-	-	TRBV6-2/TRBV6-3	TRBJ1-2	TGTGCCAGCAGTTACTCGGGGACGCGAGGAGGCTACACCTTC	CASSYSGTRGGYTF
-	-	TRBV18	TRBJ2-7	TGTGCCAGCTCACAGGGATTCGGTGCCTACGAGCAGTACTTC	CASSQGFGAYEQYF
-	-	TRBV7-6	TRBJ2-1	TGTGCCAGCAGCCCGCCGGGACTGGCCTACAATGAGCAGTTCTTC	CASSPPGLAYNEQFF
-	-	TRBV6-1	TRBJ1-2	TGTGCCAGCAGTGCCCCAGGGGCCTGGGGCTACACCTTC	CASSAPGAWGYTF
-	-	TRBV5-4	TRBJ2-1	TGTGCCAGCAGCCCCCCTTGGCAGCGGGACAATGAGCAGTTCTTC	CASSPPWQRDNEQFF
-	-	TRBV29-1	TRBJ2-7	TGCAGCGTTCTAACTTCCAGCTACGAGCAGTACTTC	CSVLTSSYEQYF
-	-	TRBV15	TRBJ1-1	TGTGCCACCAGCAGAGACAGGGGAAACACTGAAGCTTTCTTT	CATSRDRGNTEAFF
-	TRBD1	TRBV5-4	TRBJ1-3	TGTGCCAGCAGCGTGGACAGGGTGGGAAACACCATATATTTT	CASSVDRVGNTIYF
-	TRBD1	TRBV7-6	TRBJ2-7	TGTGCCAGCAGCTTACAGGGGGATTACGAGCAGTACTTC	CASSLQGDYEQYF
-	-	TRBV11-3	TRBJ2-1	TGTGCCAGCAGCCCTAGTCAGGCCTACAATGAGCAGTTCTTC	CASSPSQAYNEQFF
-	-	TRBV29-1	TRBJ2-7	TGCAGCGTTGTTCCCAGGTGGGCGCGCGAGCAGTACTTC	CSVVPRWAREQYF
-	-	TRBV20-1	TRBJ1-1	TGCAGTGCTTCCCCGACAGTCATGAACACTGAAGCTTTCTTT	CSASPTVMNTEAFF
-	-	TRBV19	TRBJ1-1	TGTGCCAGTAGAAGACTCAGGAATATGAACACTGAAGCTTTCTTT	CASRRLRNMNTEAFF
-	TRBD2	TRBV29-1	TRBJ2-1	TGCAGCGTTGTAATACTAGCGGGAGTCGGAAATGAGCAGTTCTTC	CSVVILAGVGNEQFF
once	-	TRBV2	TRBJ2-7	TGTGCCAGCAGTGGGCAGCTCTCCTACGAGCAGTACTTC	CASSGQLSYEQYF
few	TRBD2	TRBV6-1	TRBJ2-3	TGTGCCAGCAGTACTAGCGGGGGGGCCACAGATACGCAGTATTTT	CASSTSGGATDTQYF
-	-	TRBV2	TRBJ2-7	TGTGCCAGCAGGGGAGGAACCTACGAGCAGTACTTC	CASRGGTYEQYF
-	TRBD2	TRBV20-1	TRBJ2-3	TGCAGTGCTAGGTCCCCCAATCTAGCGGACGTACGGGAAGATACGCAGTATTTT	CSARSPNLADVREDTQYF
-	TRBD1	TRBV18	TRBJ2-5	TGTGCCAGCTCACCGGGACAGCTTCAAGAGACCCAGTACTTC	CASSPGQLQETQYF
-	-	TRBV18	TRBJ2-5	TGTGCCAGCTCACCACTAGCTTTCCAAGAGACCCAGTACTTC	CASSPLAFQETQYF
-	-	TRBV7-1	TRBJ2-2	TGTGCCAGCAGCTGGGGCCTAAGCACCGGGGAGCTGTTTTTT	CASSWGLSTGELFF
-	TRBD1	TRBV6-5	TRBJ1-1	TGTGCCAGCAGTTACTCGGACAGGAGCACTGAAGCTTTCTTT	CASSYSDRSTEAFF
-	TRBD2	TRBV29-1	TRBJ2-7	TGCAGCGTGGGCGGACTAGCGGGAGCTAATACCTACGAGCAGTACTTC	CSVGGLAGANTYEQYF
-	-	TRBV4-1	TRBJ2-7	TGCGCCAGCAGCCAAGAGGCACAAAGGTACGAGCAGTACTTC	CASSQEAQRYEQYF
-	TRBD1	TRBV29-1	TRBJ1-1	TGCAGCGTTGTCCCCGGACAGGTGAACACTGAAGCTTTCTTT	CSVVPGQVNTEAFF
-	-	TRBV7-6	TRBJ2-7	TGTGCCAGCAGCTTGGCTCAGAACTACGAGCAGTACTTC	CASSLAQNYEQYF
-	-	TRBV23-1	TRBJ2-1	TGCGCCAGCAGTCCCTGGGGGGATAGCAATGAGCAGTTCTTC	CASSPWGDSNEQFF
-	-	TRBV5-1	TRBJ2-1	TGCGCCAGCATATCACAGGGTACCAATGAGCAGTTCTTC	CASISQGTNEQFF
few	TRBD2	TRBV4-3	TRBJ2-1	TGCGCCAGCAGCCAACTAGCGGGAGAGTACAATGAGCAGTTCTTC	CASSQLAGEYNEQFF
-	-	TRBV29-1	TRBJ2-4	TGCAGCGTTGAAGGTCCCTTAGGGAACATTCAGTACTTC	CSVEGPLGNIQYF
-	-	TRBV6-9	TRBJ2-5	TGTGCCAGCAGTTATAAGGTAGAGGAGACCCAGTACTTC	CASSYKVEETQYF
-	-	TRBV4-2	TRBJ2-7	TGTGCCAGCAGCCCCCTGGGGGAAAGCTCCTACGAGCAGTACTTC	CASSPLGESSYEQYF
-	TRBD1	TRBV10-3	TRBJ1-4	TGTGCCATCAGTGACAAAGGGACAGGGGAAGAAAAACTGTTTTTT	CAISDKGTGEEKLFF
few	TRBD1	TRBV20-1	TRBJ2-5	TGCAGTGCTAGAGAGGCAGGGGGCATGGAGACCCAGTACTTC	CSAREAGGMETQYF
few	-	TRBV9	TRBJ1-1	TGTGCCAGCAGCACAGGCACGTACACTGAAGCTTTCTTT	CASSTGTYTEAFF
-	-	TRBV2	TRBJ2-7	TGTGCCAGCAGTGAGTTCGATCTGTTGAACGAGCAGTACTTC	CASSEFDLLNEQYF
-	-	TRBV29-1	TRBJ2-1	TGCAGCGTTGACGGGCAGGACCTGTCCAATGAGCAGTTCTTC	CSVDGQDLSNEQFF
-	TRBD1	TRBV29-1	TRBJ2-7	TGCAGCGCTCTAGGGACAGGGAATTTCTACGAGCAGTACTTC	CSALGTGNFYEQYF
-	-	TRBV28	TRBJ2-3	TGTGCCAGCAGCCCAGCGGGCGATGGAGCCACAGATACGCAGTATTTT	CASSPAGDGATDTQYF
-	-	TRBV21-1	TRBJ2-3	TGTGCCAGCAGCCTCACAGGGACCACAGATACGCAGTATTTT	CASSLTGTTDTQYF
-	TRBD1	TRBV4-1	TRBJ2-1	TGCGCCAGCAGCCAAACCCTGGACAGGGGCTATGAGCAGTTCTTC	CASSQTLDRGYEQFF
-	-	TRBV7-6	TRBJ1-6	TGTGCCAGCAGCTTATCGGGGACGGGGTCACCCCTCCACTTT	CASSLSGTGSPLHF
-	TRBD2	TRBV7-1	TRBJ2-3	TGTGCCAGCAGCTCAGGCGGGAGGGCCGCAGATACGCAGTATTTT	CASSSGGRAADTQYF
few	-	TRBV15	TRBJ2-3	TGTGCCACCGCCAGAGCGAGGGATACGCAGTATTTT	CATARARDTQYF
-	-	TRBV7-2	TRBJ2-1	TGTGCCAGCGGGGGATTCGCGGTGGACCTCAATGAGCAGTTCTTC	CASGGFAVDLNEQFF
-	-	TRBV29-1	TRBJ2-3	TGCAGTGCTTTCGGAGGCCTCACAGATACGCAGTATTTT	CSAFGGLTDTQYF
few	-	TRBV6-2/TRBV6-3	TRBJ2-7	TGTGCCAGCACTGGGATGAACTACGAGCAGTACTTC	CASTGMNYEQYF
-	-	TRBV2	TRBJ2-7	TGTGCCAGCAGTGGGGTGGGAGACTACGAGCAGTACTTC	CASSGVGDYEQYF
-	-	TRBV21-1	TRBJ1-5	TGTGCCAGCAGCGGACCACTACGGCGGCCCCAGCATTTT	CASSGPLRRPQHF
-	-	TRBV12-3/TRBV12-4	TRBJ2-5	TGTGCCAGCCTAAGAGGGAACCAAGAGACCCAGTACTTC	CASLRGNQETQYF
-	-	TRBV28	TRBJ2-1	TGTGCCAGCAGTTCTGGGGCGAGCTCCTACAATGAGCAGTTCTTC	CASSSGASSYNEQFF